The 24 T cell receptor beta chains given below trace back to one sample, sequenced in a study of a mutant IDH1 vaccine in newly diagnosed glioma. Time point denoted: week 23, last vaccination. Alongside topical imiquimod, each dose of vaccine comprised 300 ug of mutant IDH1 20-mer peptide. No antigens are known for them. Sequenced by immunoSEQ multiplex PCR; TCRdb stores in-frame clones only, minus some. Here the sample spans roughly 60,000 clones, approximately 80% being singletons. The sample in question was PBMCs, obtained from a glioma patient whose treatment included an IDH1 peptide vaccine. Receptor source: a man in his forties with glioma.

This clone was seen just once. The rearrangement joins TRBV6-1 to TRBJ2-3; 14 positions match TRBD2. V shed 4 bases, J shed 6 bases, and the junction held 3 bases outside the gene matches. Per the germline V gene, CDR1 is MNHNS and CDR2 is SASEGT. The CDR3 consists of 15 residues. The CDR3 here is CASSATSGGADTQYF. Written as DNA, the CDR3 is TGTGCCAGCAGTGCGACTAGCGGGGGGGCGGATACGCAGTATTTT.

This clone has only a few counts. The CDR3 nucleotides read TGTGCCAGTAGTACCGACAGCTATTCACCCCTCCACTTT. Translation: CASSTDSYSPLHF. This chain connects TRBV19 to TRBJ1-6, with a possible D match to TRBD1 (5 bases). Germline CDR1 LNHDA, CDR2 SQIVND (reference sequence). This CDR3 contains 13 residues. V gave up 4 bases and J gave up 8 bases, with 9 bases separating them.

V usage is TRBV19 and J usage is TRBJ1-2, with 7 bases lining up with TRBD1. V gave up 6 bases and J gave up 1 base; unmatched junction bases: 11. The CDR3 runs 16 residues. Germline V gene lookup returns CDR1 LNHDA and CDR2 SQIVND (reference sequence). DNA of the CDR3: TGTGCCAGTAGCGCCTCCGGGACAGAAAGTAACTATGGCTACACCTTC. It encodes CASSASGTESNYGYTF.

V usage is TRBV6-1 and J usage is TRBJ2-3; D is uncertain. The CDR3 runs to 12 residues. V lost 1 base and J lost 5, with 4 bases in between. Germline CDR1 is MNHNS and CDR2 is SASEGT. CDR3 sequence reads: CASSEDGDTQYF. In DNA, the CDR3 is TGTGCCAGCAGTGAAGATGGAGATACGCAGTATTTT.

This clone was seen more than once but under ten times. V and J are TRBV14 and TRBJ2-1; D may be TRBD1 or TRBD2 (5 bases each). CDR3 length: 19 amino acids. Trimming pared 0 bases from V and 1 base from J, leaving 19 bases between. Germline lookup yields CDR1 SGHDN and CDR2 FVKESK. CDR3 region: CASSQDFRWGSYSYNEQFF. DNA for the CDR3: TGTGCCAGCAGCCAAGACTTCCGGTGGGGGTCTTATTCCTACAATGAGCAGTTCTTC.

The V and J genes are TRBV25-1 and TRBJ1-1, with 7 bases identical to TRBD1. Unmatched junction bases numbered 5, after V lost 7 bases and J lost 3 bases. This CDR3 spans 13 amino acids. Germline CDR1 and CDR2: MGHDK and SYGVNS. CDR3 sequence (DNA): TGTGCCAGCACAACAGGGGCGCACACTGAAGCTTTCTTT. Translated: CASTTGAHTEAFF. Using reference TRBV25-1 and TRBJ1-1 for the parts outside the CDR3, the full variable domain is EADIYQTPRYLVIGTGKKITLECSQTMGHDKMYWYQQDPGMELHLIHYSYGVNSTEKGDLSSESTVSRIRTEHFPLTLESARPSHTSQYLCASTTGAHTEAFFGQGTRLTVV.

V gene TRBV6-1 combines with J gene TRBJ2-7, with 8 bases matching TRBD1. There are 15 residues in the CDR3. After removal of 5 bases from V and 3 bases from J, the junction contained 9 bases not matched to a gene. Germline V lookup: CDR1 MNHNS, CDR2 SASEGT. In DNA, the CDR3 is TGTGCCAGCAGTAGCGGACAGGGCTTAGGCTACGAGCAGTACTTC. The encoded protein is CASSSGQGLGYEQYF.

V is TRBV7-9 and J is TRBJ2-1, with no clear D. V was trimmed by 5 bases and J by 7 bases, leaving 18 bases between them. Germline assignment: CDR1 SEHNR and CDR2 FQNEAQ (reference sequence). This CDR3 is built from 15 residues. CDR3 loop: CASSPSGPTPNEQFF. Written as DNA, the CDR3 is TGTGCCAGCAGCCCAAGTGGTCCGACCCCGAATGAGCAGTTCTTC.

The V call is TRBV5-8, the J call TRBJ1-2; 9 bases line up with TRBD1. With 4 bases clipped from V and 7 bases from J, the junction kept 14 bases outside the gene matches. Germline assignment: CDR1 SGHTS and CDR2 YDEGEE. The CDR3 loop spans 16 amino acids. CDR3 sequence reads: CASSTPLQGALGGYTF. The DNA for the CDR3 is TGTGCCAGCAGCACACCCTTACAGGGGGCATTGGGTGGCTACACCTTC.

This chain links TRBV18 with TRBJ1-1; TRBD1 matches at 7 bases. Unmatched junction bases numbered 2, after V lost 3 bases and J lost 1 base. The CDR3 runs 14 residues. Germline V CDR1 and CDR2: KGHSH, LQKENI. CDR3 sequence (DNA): TGTGCCAGCTCACCCGGGACAGAGAACACTGAAGCTTTCTTT. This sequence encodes CASSPGTENTEAFF.

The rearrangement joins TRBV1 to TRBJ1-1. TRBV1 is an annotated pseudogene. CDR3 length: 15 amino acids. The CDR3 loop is CTSSQGHQGSGEAFF. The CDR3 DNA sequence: TGCACCAGCAGCCAAGGCCACCAGGGTAGCGGAGAAGCTTTCTTT.

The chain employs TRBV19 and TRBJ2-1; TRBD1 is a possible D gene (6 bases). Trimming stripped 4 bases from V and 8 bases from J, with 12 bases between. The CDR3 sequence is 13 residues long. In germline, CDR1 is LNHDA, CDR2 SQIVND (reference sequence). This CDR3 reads CASSNTGLYEQFF. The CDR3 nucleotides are TGTGCCAGTAGTAACACAGGGCTCTATGAGCAGTTCTTC.

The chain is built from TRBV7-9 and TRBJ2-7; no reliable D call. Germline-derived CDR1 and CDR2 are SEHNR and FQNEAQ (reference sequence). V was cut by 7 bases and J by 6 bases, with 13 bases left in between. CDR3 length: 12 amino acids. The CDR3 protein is CASTLGLGEQYF. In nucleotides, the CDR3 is TGTGCCAGCACCCTTGGCTTGGGCGAGCAGTACTTC.

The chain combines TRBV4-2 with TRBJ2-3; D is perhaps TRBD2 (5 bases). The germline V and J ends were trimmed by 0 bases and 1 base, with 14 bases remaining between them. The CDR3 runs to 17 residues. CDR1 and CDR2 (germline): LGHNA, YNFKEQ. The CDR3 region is CASSQDFYSGGTDTQYF. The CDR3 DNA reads TGTGCCAGCAGCCAAGATTTCTACAGCGGAGGCACAGATACGCAGTATTTT.

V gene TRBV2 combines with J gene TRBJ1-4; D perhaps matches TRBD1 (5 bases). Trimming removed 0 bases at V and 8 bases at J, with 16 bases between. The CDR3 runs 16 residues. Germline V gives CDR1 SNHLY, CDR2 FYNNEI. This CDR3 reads CASSEAQLGRGEKLFF. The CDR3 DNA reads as TGTGCCAGCAGTGAAGCTCAACTGGGTAGGGGAGAAAAACTGTTTTTT.

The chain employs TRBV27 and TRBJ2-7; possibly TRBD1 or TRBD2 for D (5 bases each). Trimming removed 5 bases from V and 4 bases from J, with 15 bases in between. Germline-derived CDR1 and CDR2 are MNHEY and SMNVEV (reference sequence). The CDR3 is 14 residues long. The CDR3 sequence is CASSGSGPFYEQYF. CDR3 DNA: TGTGCCAGCAGTGGTTCGGGACCGTTTTACGAGCAGTACTTC.

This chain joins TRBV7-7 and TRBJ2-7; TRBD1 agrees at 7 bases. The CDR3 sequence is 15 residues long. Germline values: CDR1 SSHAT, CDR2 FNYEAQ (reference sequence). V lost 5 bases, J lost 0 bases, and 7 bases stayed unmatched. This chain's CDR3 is CASSPGDRTSYEQYF. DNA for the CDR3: TGTGCCAGCAGCCCCGGGGACAGAACCTCCTACGAGCAGTACTTC.

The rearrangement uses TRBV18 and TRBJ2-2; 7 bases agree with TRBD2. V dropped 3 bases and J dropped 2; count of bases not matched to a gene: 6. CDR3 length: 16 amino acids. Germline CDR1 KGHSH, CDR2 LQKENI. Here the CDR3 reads CASSPQGGANTGELFF. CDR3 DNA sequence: TGTGCCAGCTCACCCCAGGGAGGGGCAAACACCGGGGAGCTGTTTTTT.

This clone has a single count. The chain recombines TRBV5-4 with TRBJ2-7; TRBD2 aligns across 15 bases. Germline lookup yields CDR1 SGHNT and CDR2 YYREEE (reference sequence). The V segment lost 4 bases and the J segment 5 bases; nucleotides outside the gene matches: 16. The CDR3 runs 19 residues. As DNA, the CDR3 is TGTGCCAGCAGCCCTACTGGACTAGCGGGGGGGCGGTATATTGACGAGCAGTACTTC. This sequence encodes CASSPTGLAGGRYIDEQYF.

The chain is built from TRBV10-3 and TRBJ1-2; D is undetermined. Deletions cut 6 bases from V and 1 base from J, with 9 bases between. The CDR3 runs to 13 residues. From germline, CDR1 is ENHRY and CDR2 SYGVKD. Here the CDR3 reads CAISGTVNYGYTF. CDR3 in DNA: TGTGCCATCAGCGGCACAGTTAACTATGGCTACACCTTC.

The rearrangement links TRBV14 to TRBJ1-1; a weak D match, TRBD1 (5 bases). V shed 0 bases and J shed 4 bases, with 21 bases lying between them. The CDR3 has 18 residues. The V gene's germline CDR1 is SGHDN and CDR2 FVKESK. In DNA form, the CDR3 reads TGTGCCAGCAGCCAAGATAGCGGGGCAGGTAAAAGACTCACTGAAGCTTTCTTT. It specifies CASSQDSGAGKRLTEAFF.

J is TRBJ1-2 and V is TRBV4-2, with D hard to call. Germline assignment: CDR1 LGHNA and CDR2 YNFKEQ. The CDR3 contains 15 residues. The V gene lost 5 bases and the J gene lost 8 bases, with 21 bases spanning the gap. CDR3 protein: CASSSDQTQRLGYTF. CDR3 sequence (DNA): TGTGCCAGCAGCTCGGATCAGACCCAACGGCTGGGCTACACCTTC.

CDR3 amino acids: CASSLVGVGRSPLHF. The CDR3 bases are TGTGCCAGCAGCTTGGTAGGGGTGGGGAGGTCACCCCTCCACTTT. The chain carries TRBV5-6 and TRBJ1-6; D perhaps matches TRBD1 (5 bases). V dropped 0 bases and J dropped 10 bases, with 14 bases sitting between them. This CDR3 spans 15 amino acids. The V gene's germline CDR1 is SGHDT and CDR2 YYEEEE.

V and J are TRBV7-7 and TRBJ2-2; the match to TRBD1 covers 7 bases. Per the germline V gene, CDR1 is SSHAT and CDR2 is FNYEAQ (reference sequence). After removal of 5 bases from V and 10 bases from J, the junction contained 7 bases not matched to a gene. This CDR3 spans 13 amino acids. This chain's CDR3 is CASSATTGEELFF. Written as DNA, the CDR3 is TGTGCCAGCAGCGCAACTACAGGGGAGGAGCTGTTTTTT.